This T cell receptor beta chain stems from a study of T cell responses to AZD1222 COVID-19 vaccine. The overall study: Researchers grouped second doses given at about 4 or about 12 weeks into one pool.

General study results and limits: The donor cohort was predominantly white British with a female majority, and clonal diversity may have been underestimated. At study baseline, merely five or six AZD1222 recipients were seropositive.

Of note for this clone: The antigen remains unidentified.

Assay: immunoSEQ multiplex PCR; the TCRdb copy retains only in-frame clones and omits some. The sample holds about 130,000 clones; about nine tenths are singletons and the top ten take about a fifth. Trimming cost V 5 bases and J 1 base, with 12 bases left between them. The CDR3 has 13 residues. Looked up from germline, CDR1 is SQVTM and CDR2 is ANQGSEA. This receptor was taken from an adult in good health. The sample consisted of peripheral blood, taken on day 0 of AZD1222 vaccination. This chain joins TRBV29-1 and TRBJ2-7; possible D gene TRBD1, 6 bases. The CDR3 nucleotides are TGCAGCGTTTTAAGCAGGGGATCCTACGAGCAGTACTTC. The encoded protein is CSVLSRGSYEQYF.